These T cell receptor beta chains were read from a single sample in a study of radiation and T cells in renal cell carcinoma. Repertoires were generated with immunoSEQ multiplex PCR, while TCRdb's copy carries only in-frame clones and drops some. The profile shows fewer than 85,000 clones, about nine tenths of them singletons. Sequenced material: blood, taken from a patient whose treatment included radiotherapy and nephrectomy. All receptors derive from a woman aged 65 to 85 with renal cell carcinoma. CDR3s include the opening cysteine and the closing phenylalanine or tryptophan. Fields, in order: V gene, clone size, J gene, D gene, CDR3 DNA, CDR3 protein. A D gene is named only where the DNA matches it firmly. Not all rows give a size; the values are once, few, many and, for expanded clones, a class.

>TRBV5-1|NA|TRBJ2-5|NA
TGCGCCAGCAGCCGAGGGACGGTGGGAGAGACCCAGTACTTC
CASSRGTVGETQYF
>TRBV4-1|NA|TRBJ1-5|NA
TGCGCCAGCAGCCAGTACAACAGAATCGGTCAGCCCCAGCATTTT
CASSQYNRIGQPQHF
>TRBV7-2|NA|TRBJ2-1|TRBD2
TGTGCCAGCAGCTTAGGCGGGGGGGCACCCTGGGAGTTCTTC
CASSLGGGAPWEFF
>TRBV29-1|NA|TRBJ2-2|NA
TGCAGCGTTGAAGGCTACAGCAACACCGGGGAGCTGTTTTTT
CSVEGYSNTGELFF
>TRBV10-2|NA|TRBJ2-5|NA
TGCGCCAGCAGGATGGGAGGTTCCGAGACCCAGTACTTC
CASRMGGSETQYF
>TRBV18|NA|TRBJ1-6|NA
TGTGCCAGCTCACCACGGAGCAGGGCTTATAATTCACCCCTCCACTTT
CASSPRSRAYNSPLHF
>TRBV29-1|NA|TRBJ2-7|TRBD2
TGCAGCGTTGGAAGCGGGGTGAGGAACGAGCAGTACTTC
CSVGSGVRNEQYF
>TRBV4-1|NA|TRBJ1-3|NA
TGCGCCAGCAGCCGGATCAGTAATCCTGGAAACACCATATATTTT
CASSRISNPGNTIYF
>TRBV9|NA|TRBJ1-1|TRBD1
TGTGCCAGCAGCGTAGGACAGGGTACAACTGAAGCTTTCTTT
CASSVGQGTTEAFF
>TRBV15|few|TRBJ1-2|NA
TGTGCCACCAGCAGGCAGGGACGTGGCTACACCTTC
CATSRQGRGYTF
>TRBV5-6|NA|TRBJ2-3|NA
TGTGCCAGCAGCGAAGACAGAACTAGCACAGATACGCAGTATTTT
CASSEDRTSTDTQYF
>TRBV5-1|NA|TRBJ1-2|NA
TGCGCCAGCAGTTTTACAGCGACCTATGGCTACACCTTC
CASSFTATYGYTF
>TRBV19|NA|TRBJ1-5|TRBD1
TGTGCCAGTAGTGTGACAGGGGGCGCATGGAGCAATCAGCCCCAGCATTTT
CASSVTGGAWSNQPQHF
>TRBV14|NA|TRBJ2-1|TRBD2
TGTGCCAGCAGCCCGAGAGCGGGGTTATACAATGAGCAGTTCTTC
CASSPRAGLYNEQFF
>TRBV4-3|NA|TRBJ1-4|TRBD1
TGCGCCAGCAGCCAAGATCTCCGGACAGGGGGAGAAAAACTGTTTTTT
CASSQDLRTGGEKLFF
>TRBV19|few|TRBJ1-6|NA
TGTGCCAGTAGTACCACAGATAATTCACCCCTCCACTTT
CASSTTDNSPLHF
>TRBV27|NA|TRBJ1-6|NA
TGTGCCAGCAGTTTTGGGGTTAGGGATAATTCACCCCTCCACTTT
CASSFGVRDNSPLHF
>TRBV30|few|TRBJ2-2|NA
TGTGCCTGGAGTCCCTTACCTTACACCGGGGAGCTGTTTTTT
CAWSPLPYTGELFF
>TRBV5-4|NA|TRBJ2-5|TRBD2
TGTGCCAGCAGCTTGACAAGGGGCGGGGGGGCTGAGACCCAGTACTTC
CASSLTRGGGAETQYF
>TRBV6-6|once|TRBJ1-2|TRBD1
TGTGCCAGCAGCCCGGGACAGGGCTACACCTTC
CASSPGQGYTF
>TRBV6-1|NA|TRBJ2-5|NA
TGTGCCAGCAGTACCTCTTGGGCGCATCAAGAGACCCAGTACTTC
CASSTSWAHQETQYF
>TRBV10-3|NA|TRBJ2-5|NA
TGTGCCACCGGCGGGGTAGGGTCGGAGACCCAGTACTTC
CATGGVGSETQYF
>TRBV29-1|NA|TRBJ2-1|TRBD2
TGCAGCGTTGCGGCGGGCGGGGGCTACAATGAGCAGTTCTTC
CSVAAGGGYNEQFF
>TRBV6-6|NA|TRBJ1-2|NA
TGTGCCACCAAAGCCGGCTATGGCTACACCTTC
CATKAGYGYTF
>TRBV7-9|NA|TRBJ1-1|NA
TGTGCCAGCAGCTCCCTGGACACTGAAGCTTTCTTT
CASSSLDTEAFF
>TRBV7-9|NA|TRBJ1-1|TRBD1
TGTGCCAGCAGCTGGACAGGGGGTGGAACTGAAGCTTTCTTT
CASSWTGGGTEAFF
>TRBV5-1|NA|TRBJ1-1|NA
TGCGCCAGCAGCCCACGGGTTTTGAACACTGAAGCTTTCTTT
CASSPRVLNTEAFF
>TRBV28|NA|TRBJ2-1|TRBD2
TGTGCCAGCAGTTTACTTACTAGCGGGGGGGACAATGAGCAGTTCTTC
CASSLLTSGGDNEQFF
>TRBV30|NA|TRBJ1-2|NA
TGTGCCGGGACGGGTGGAGGCTACACCTTC
CAGTGGGYTF
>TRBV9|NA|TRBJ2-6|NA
TGTGCCAGCAGCCCATGGACTGGAATGTTAGATTCTGGGGCCAACGTCCTGACTTTC
CASSPWTGMLDSGANVLTF
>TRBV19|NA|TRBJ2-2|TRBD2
TGTGCCAGTAGTATAAAGGGACTAGTGATCGGGGAGCTGTTTTTT
CASSIKGLVIGELFF
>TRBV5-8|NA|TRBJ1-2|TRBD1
TGTGCCAGCAGCCAGGACAGGATCTATGGCTACACCTTC
CASSQDRIYGYTF
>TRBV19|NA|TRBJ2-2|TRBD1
TGTGCCAGTAGTATTGGGACAGCAAACACCGGGGAGCTGTTTTTT
CASSIGTANTGELFF